This TCR beta chain appears in the sequencing data of a study of cytomegalovirus exposure and HLA in healthy donors. On the study more broadly: Findings of an earlier analysis included under 140 million unique TCR beta sequences from roughly 190 million T cells. Study-wide points: Exclusion as indistinguishable affected some V segments, including TRBV6-2 and TRBV6-3. Follow-up analysis later connected one missense variant in DCLRE1C with trimming of TCR beta V- and J-genes. As was reported, the classifier diagnosed cytomegalovirus status with high specificity and sensitivity.

The CDR3 has 15 residues. V lost 7 bases and J lost 0, with 13 bases in between. The germline CDR1 and CDR2 sequences are LNHDA and SQIVND (reference sequence). A note on this clone: The target antigen is unknown.

A multiplex PCR was run with 60 Vbeta primers and 13 Jbeta primers. Only in-frame clones appear in the TCRdb table, and some are missing; sequencing was by immunoSEQ multiplex PCR. Counted here are approximately 140,000 clones, around 82% occurring once; the ten biggest clones make up approximately 5.6%. The clonotype comes from a woman aged 40 to 50 in good health and CMV-seropositive. The rearrangement uses TRBV19 and TRBJ1-5; D possibly corresponds to TRBD1 (5 bases). Sequenced input: PBMCs. This chain's CDR3 is CASNADTNSNQPQHF. Here the CDR3 DNA reads TGTGCCAGTAACGCGGACACAAATAGCAATCAGCCCCAGCATTTT.